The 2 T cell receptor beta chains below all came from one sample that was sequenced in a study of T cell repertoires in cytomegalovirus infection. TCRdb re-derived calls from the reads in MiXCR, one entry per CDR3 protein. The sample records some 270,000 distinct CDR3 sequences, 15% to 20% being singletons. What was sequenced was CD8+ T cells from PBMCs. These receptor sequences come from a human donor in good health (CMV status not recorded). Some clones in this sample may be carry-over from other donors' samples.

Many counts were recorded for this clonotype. DNA of the CDR3: TGTGCCAGCAGTTTACCGACACCTTACAATGAGCAGTTCTTC. Its translation is CASSLPTPYNEQFF. The genes are TRBV28 and TRBJ2-1, with D unresolved. CDR1 and CDR2 from the germline V gene are MDHEN and SYDVKM. This CDR3 contains 14 residues. The V end was cut by 2 bases, the J end by 4 bases, with 9 bases between.

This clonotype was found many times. The CDR3 is CASSLSRFAAASSENNSPLHF. The DNA for the CDR3 is TGTGCCAGCAGTTTATCCCGGTTCGCGGCAGCTTCCAGCGAAAATAATTCACCCCTCCACTTT. The chain couples TRBV27 to TRBJ1-6; D gene ambiguous. The germline V gene has CDR1 MNHEY and CDR2 SMNVEV (reference sequence). V was trimmed by 0 bases and J by 5 bases, leaving 26 bases between them. CDR3 size: 21 residues.